These 6 T cell receptor beta chains share one sample of origin, sequenced in a study of Graves' ophthalmopathy and Graves' hyperthyroidism (dated by TCRdb to the late 2010s). Sequenced using an Illumina HiSeq 2000. For repertoire sequencing, the TCR beta CDR3 regions were amplified from RNA transcripts. HTBI primers and the Qiagen OneStep RT-PCR kit were used in a first-round RT-PCR, which was followed by a second-round multiplex PCR, size selection and purification. TCRdb reanalyzed the raw reads on its own, using fastp at Q25 for trimming and MiXCR for clone calling, and kept in-frame beta chains. Every entry covers one CDR3 protein and lists the most common genes and DNA from its rows. Within this sample are a few hundred thousand distinct CDR3 sequences, with approximately 18% of them counted one time only. The ten largest clonotypes hold roughly 2.6% of the sample. The specimen sequenced was peripheral blood. Every receptor here comes from an adult woman with stable Graves' hyperthyroidism.

At least ten counts were recorded for this clonotype. The chain joins TRBV5-1 to TRBJ2-5, with TRBD2 as a possible D gene (6 bases). V lost 6 bases to trimming and J lost 0 bases, with 12 bases between them. The CDR3 covers 14 residues. Per the germline V gene, CDR1 is SGHRS and CDR2 is YFSETQ. CDR3 bases: TGCGCCAGCAATGAGGAGGGTAACCAAGAGACCCAGTACTTC. This codes for CASNEEGNQETQYF.

This clonotype was counted ten times or more. J is TRBJ1-1 and V is TRBV7-2; D gene unclear. This CDR3 has 12 residues. Trimming cost V 6 bases and J 0 bases, with 5 bases left between them. Germline CDR1 SGHTA, CDR2 FQGNSA. DNA of the CDR3: TGTGCCAGCAGAATGGTGAACACTGAAGCTTTCTTT. Amino acid sequence: CASRMVNTEAFF.

V is TRBV20-1 and J is TRBJ1-2; D remains unclear. The CDR3 has 13 residues. Germline lookup yields CDR1 DFQATT and CDR2 SNEGSKA (reference sequence). V gave up 1 base and J gave up 0 bases, with 6 bases separating them. The CDR3 coding sequence is TGCAGTGCTAGAGCGTCGGCTAACTATGGCTACACCTTC. Translated, it gives CSARASANYGYTF.

This clonotype came up many times. This chain links TRBV13 with TRBJ2-7; 10 bases agree with TRBD1. Germline CDR1 is PRHDT and CDR2 is FYEKMQ (reference sequence). The CDR3 is 16 amino acids. The V segment lost 4 bases and the J segment 2 bases; nucleotides outside the gene matches: 8. The CDR3 region is CASSYLIGTGAYEQYF. CDR3 in DNA: TGTGCCAGCAGCTACCTTATCGGGACAGGGGCCTACGAGCAGTACTTC.

This clonotype was picked up many times. The rearrangement uses TRBV6-1 and TRBJ2-7; 10 bases are shared with TRBD2. The CDR3 is 18 residues long. Germline V gives CDR1 MNHNS, CDR2 SASEGT. The J segment lost 4 bases and the V segment lost 4 bases, leaving 16 bases of the junction unmatched. The CDR3 sequence: CASSVFPAPSGSGYEQYF. The CDR3 DNA follows: TGTGCCAGCAGTGTTTTTCCTGCACCTAGCGGGAGTGGGTACGAGCAGTACTTC.

Many counts were recorded for this clonotype. This sequence joins TRBV9 and TRBJ1-2, with 9 bases identical to TRBD1. The CDR3 is made up of 15 amino acids. Germline loops: CDR1 SGDLS, CDR2 YYNGEE. The trim removed 0 bases at V and 4 bases at J, leaving 4 bases unmatched. In DNA, the CDR3 is TGTGCCAGCAGCGTAGGGGGACAGGGTAGCTATGGCTACACCTTC. It yields the protein CASSVGGQGSYGYTF.